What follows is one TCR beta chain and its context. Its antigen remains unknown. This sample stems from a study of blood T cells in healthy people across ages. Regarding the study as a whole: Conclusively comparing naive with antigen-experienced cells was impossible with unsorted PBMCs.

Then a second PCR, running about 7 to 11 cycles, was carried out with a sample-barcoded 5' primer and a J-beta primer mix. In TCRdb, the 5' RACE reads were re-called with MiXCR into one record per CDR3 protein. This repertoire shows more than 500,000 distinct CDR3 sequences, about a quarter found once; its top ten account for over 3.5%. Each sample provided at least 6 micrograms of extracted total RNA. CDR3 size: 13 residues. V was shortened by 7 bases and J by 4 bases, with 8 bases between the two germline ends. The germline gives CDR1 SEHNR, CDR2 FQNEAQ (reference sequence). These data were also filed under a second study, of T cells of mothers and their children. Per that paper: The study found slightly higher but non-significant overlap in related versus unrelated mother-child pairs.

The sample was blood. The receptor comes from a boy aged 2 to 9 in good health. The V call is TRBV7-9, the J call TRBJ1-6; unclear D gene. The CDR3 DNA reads TGTGCCAGCAAGGATCAGTATAATTCACCCCTCCACTTT. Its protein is CASKDQYNSPLHF. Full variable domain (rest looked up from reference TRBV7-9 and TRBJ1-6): DTGVSQNPRHKITKRGQNVTFRCDPISEHNRLYWYRQTLGQGPEFLTYFQNEAQLEKSRLLSDRFSAERPKGSFSTLEIQRTEQGDSAMYLCASKDQYNSPLHFGNGTRLTVT.